This passage covers 20 T cell receptor beta chains from one sample sequenced in a study of blood T cell repertoires in COVID-19. Profiled with immunoSEQ multiplex PCR; TCRdb holds only in-frame clones, not every one. The sample holds over 350,000 clones; around 88% are singletons and the top ten take about 4.3%. Sequencing was performed on peripheral blood. These receptors were obtained from a woman in her 30s with acute or convalescent COVID-19.

This chain connects TRBV12-5 to TRBJ1-1; TRBD1 aligns across 9 bases. V lost 4 bases, J lost 0 bases, and 6 bases stayed unmatched. Germline V gives CDR1 LGHNT, CDR2 FRNRAP. This CDR3 comprises 16 residues. The CDR3 region has the DNA TGTGCTAGTGGTTGGATGACAGGGGGTATGAACACTGAAGCTTTCTTT. Translation gives CASGWMTGGMNTEAFF.

This sequence joins TRBV9 and TRBJ2-3; 9 bases match TRBD2. With 0 bases clipped from V and 2 bases from J, the junction kept 7 bases outside the gene matches. The CDR3 is 17 residues long. The germline gives CDR1 SGDLS, CDR2 YYNGEE. The CDR3: CASSVARLAGLTDTQYF. DNA for the CDR3: TGTGCCAGCAGCGTAGCTCGTCTAGCGGGGCTCACAGATACGCAGTATTTT. The whole variable domain, remainder taken from reference TRBV9 and TRBJ2-3, is DSGVTQTPKHLITATGQRVTLRCSPRSGDLSVYWYQQSLDQGLQFLIQYYNGEERAKGNILERFSAQQFPDLHSELNLSSLELGDSALYFCASSVARLAGLTDTQYFGPGTRLTVL.

The CDR3 nucleotides are TGTGCCAGCAGTTATGGGGTGGGACAGCCTTCCTATGGCTACACCTTC. This codes for CASSYGVGQPSYGYTF. The genes are TRBV5-5 and TRBJ1-2; 7 bases map to TRBD1. This CDR3 region has 16 residues. CDR1 SGHKS and CDR2 YYEKEE come from the germline V gene (reference sequence). After removal of 5 bases from V and 4 bases from J, the junction contained 14 bases not matched to a gene.

The gene calls are TRBV30 and TRBJ2-1; D perhaps matches TRBD1 (5 bases). V was shortened by 5 bases and J by 14 bases, with 28 bases between the two germline ends. Germline V gene data show CDR1 as GTSNPN and CDR2 as SVGIG (reference sequence). The CDR3 has 15 residues. The CDR3 DNA reads as TGTGCCTGGCAACCCAAAACCGGGCCTAGGGGTGGGGAGTTCTTC. Encoded protein: CAWQPKTGPRGGEFF.

This chain uses TRBV15 with TRBJ2-5, with D maybe TRBD2 (6 bases). Germline lookup yields CDR1 LNHNV and CDR2 YYDKDF (reference sequence). The CDR3 sequence is 14 residues long. Trimming cost V 8 bases and J 7 bases, with 20 bases left between them. CDR3 amino acids: CATSQDRSGGTQYF. The CDR3 DNA follows: TGTGCCACCTCCCAGGACCGCTCCGGGGGGACCCAGTACTTC. The entire variable domain, with the rest obtained from reference TRBV15 and TRBJ2-5, is as follows: DAMVIQNPRYQVTQFGKPVTLSCSQTLNHNVMYWYQQKSSQAPKLLFHYYDKDFNNEADTPDNFQSRRPNTSFCFLDIRSPGLGDTAMYLCATSQDRSGGTQYFGPGTRLLVL.

The chain carries TRBV2 and TRBJ1-6, with 10 bases lining up with TRBD1. Germline loops: CDR1 SNHLY, CDR2 FYNNEI. The junction had 4 bases not matched to a gene; V was cut back by 10 bases and J by 7 bases. The CDR3 length is 13 residues. The CDR3 region has the DNA TGTGCCACGGGACAGGGGCGGAATTCACCCCTCCACTTT. Residues: CATGQGRNSPLHF.

The chain carries TRBV29-1 and TRBJ2-2, with 16 bases identical to TRBD2. Per the germline V gene, CDR1 is SQVTM and CDR2 is ANQGSEA. This CDR3 is built from 15 residues. V lost 5 bases and J lost 5; bases outside the gene matches: 2. CDR3 DNA sequence: TGCAGCGTTTTGGGACTAGCGGGGGGGACCGGGGAGCTGTTTTTT. Residues: CSVLGLAGGTGELFF.

Comment on this clone: Within the sample, other DNA sequences also encode this same CDR3. This chain links TRBV18 with TRBJ2-7; D remains ambiguous. Between the trimmed V and J ends, which lost 2 bases and 2 bases, there was a span of 10 bases. The CDR3 consists of 14 residues. Germline CDR1 reads KGHSH; CDR2 reads LQKENI. The CDR3 region is CASSPGTQTYEQYF. The CDR3 region has the DNA TGTGCCAGCTCACCAGGCACACAGACCTACGAGCAGTACTTC.

Turning to this clone: The same CDR3 can be traced to other DNA sequences in this sample. The rearrangement uses TRBV5-1 and TRBJ1-1, with TRBD1 matching over 7 bases. The trim removed 3 bases at V and 2 bases at J, leaving 4 bases unmatched. The CDR3 has 14 amino acids. Germline V lookup: CDR1 SGHRS, CDR2 YFSETQ. CDR3 loop: CASSSQGGNTEAFF. CDR3 DNA sequence: TGCGCCAGCAGCTCCCAAGGGGGCAACACTGAAGCTTTCTTT.

V and J are TRBV21-1 and TRBJ1-5; no check of the table's D call, TRBD1, against the DNA was made. TRBV21-1 is given as a pseudogene. This CDR3 spans 13 amino acids. CDR3 loop: CASSKGTGQPQHF. The CDR3 DNA sequence: TGTGCCAGCAGCAAAGGTACAGGCCAGCCCCAGCATTTT.

V and J are TRBV2 and TRBJ2-7; 7 nucleotides line up with TRBD2. Trimming cost V 4 bases and J 7 bases; bases outside gene matches: 13. Germline V gives CDR1 SNHLY, CDR2 FYNNEI. This CDR3 is 15 amino acids long. The DNA of the CDR3 is TGTGCCAGCAGTGTTGGCGTGGGAGGGCGTGGGGAGCAGTACTTC. It is translated as CASSVGVGGRGEQYF.

This chain uses TRBV5-1 with TRBJ2-1; TRBD1 matches at 8 bases. CDR3 size: 15 residues. After removal of 4 bases from V and 2 bases from J, the junction contained 5 bases not matched to a gene. Germline V lookup: CDR1 SGHRS, CDR2 YFSETQ. The CDR3, as DNA: TGCGCCAGCAGCCAGGGGACAGGAGCCTACAATGAGCAGTTCTTC. It specifies CASSQGTGAYNEQFF.

This sequence joins TRBV30 and TRBJ2-2; 10 bases align to TRBD1. The junction had 4 bases not matched to a gene; V was cut back by 5 bases and J by 4 bases. CDR1 and CDR2 (germline): GTSNPN, SVGIG (reference sequence). The CDR3 covers 14 residues. The CDR3 loop is CAWRGDRGTGELFF. For the CDR3, the DNA is TGTGCCTGGCGGGGGGACAGGGGCACCGGGGAGCTGTTTTTT.

This clone was detected only a few times. This chain links TRBV4-2 with TRBJ2-7, with D tentatively TRBD1 (6 bases). Germline lookup yields CDR1 LGHNA and CDR2 YNFKEQ. Deletions cut 3 bases from V and 4 bases from J, with 13 bases between. CDR3 length: 14 amino acids. CDR3 loop: CASSQIQGAYEQYF. The CDR3 region has the DNA TGTGCCAGCAGCCAGATACAGGGAGCATACGAGCAGTACTTC.

As to this clone: Other DNA sequences within the sample encode an identical CDR3. The J gene is TRBJ2-1, the V gene TRBV5-1, with a possible D match to TRBD1 (5 bases). This CDR3 region has 15 residues. V was shortened by 0 bases and J by 1 base, with 8 bases between the two germline ends. The V gene's germline CDR1 is SGHRS and CDR2 YFSETQ. The CDR3 DNA sequence: TGCGCCAGCAGCTTGGGTACAGGTTCCTACAATGAGCAGTTCTTC. This codes for CASSLGTGSYNEQFF.

The genes are TRBV7-3 and TRBJ1-3; D remains ambiguous. The CDR3 contains 15 residues. V lost 2 bases and J 3 bases, leaving 11 bases between the germline ends. Per the germline V gene, CDR1 is SGHTA and CDR2 is FQGTGA. The CDR3 is CASSLDGRGGNTIYF. The CDR3 nucleotides read TGTGCCAGCAGCTTAGACGGGAGAGGTGGAAACACCATATATTTT.

This clone came up a few times. V is TRBV30 and J is TRBJ1-6; D gene uncertain. The ends were cut back, 2 bases at V and 7 bases at J, with 3 bases in the middle. This CDR3 is built from 11 residues. The V gene's germline CDR1 is GTSNPN and CDR2 SVGIG (reference sequence). CDR3 amino acids: CAWSINSPLHF. Here the CDR3 DNA reads TGTGCCTGGAGTATAAATTCACCCCTCCACTTT.

The gene calls are TRBV10-3 and TRBJ1-4; TRBD1 is a possible D gene (5 bases). V lost 5 bases to trimming and J lost 5 bases, with 9 bases between them. In germline, CDR1 is ENHRY, CDR2 SYGVKD. The CDR3 contains 13 residues. The CDR3 reads CAISTGKNEKLFF. Here the CDR3 DNA reads TGTGCCATCAGTACAGGAAAAAATGAAAAACTGTTTTTT.

V gene TRBV2 combines with J gene TRBJ2-3, with a possible D match to TRBD2 (6 bases). CDR1 is SNHLY, CDR2 FYNNEI, per germline. V lost 6 bases and J 0 bases, leaving 10 bases between the germline ends. The CDR3 covers 14 residues. The CDR3 DNA sequence: TGTGCCAGCAGCCGCGGGGAAAGCACAGATACGCAGTATTTT. The encoded protein is CASSRGESTDTQYF. The full variable domain, with the rest looked up from reference TRBV2 and TRBJ2-3, is EPEVTQTPSHQVTQMGQEVILRCVPISNHLYFYWYRQILGQKVEFLVSFYNNEISEKSEIFDDQFSVERPDGSNFTLKIRSTKLEDSAMYFCASSRGESTDTQYFGPGTRLTVL.

This chain joins TRBV11-3 and TRBJ2-6; D unclear. Germline CDR1 and CDR2: SGHNT and YENEEA. Trimming removed 5 bases from V and 1 base from J, with 3 bases in between. The length of the CDR3 is 13 residues. CDR3 in amino acids: CASSPSGANVLTF. In DNA, the CDR3 is TGTGCCAGCAGCCCGTCTGGGGCCAACGTCCTGACTTTC.